This T cell receptor beta chain derives from a study of T and B cells in COVID-19 patients (TCRdb year 2020). Notes on the research overall: In this study, adaptive immunity was profiled in COVID-19 patients who either had active infection or had recovered, using TRB and IGH repertoire sequencing of peripheral blood. A recovered cohort was made up of about 18 patients contributing approximately 21 samples, mostly after mild to moderate COVID-19 managed as outpatients. Median age was about 31 years in the recovered cohort versus approximately 62 years in the active-infection cohort. In the active-infection cohort, most of the roughly 20 patients were critically ill and required mechanical ventilation or ECMO. Comorbidities linked to unfavorable COVID-19 outcome were present in about 90% of the 20 patients in the active-infection cohort. The TCR and BCR sequence repository comprised fewer than 40 patients and roughly 69 time points, with over 8 million TCR sequences analysed. A couple of patients were included in both the recovered and active cohorts because samples were available from active disease and after recovery. Repertoire analyses used an age-matched reference group of approximately 40 healthy donors who were negative for COVID-19 antibodies as the comparison. Up to 9 follow-up blood samples were collected per patient, with some samples spanning different disease stages in the same individual.

What the research found in general, with its limitations: It was stated that prospective validation of the reported TCR clusters was required before the clusters could be put to clinical use. The cohort was considered too small to assess HLA contributions to COVID-19 susceptibility or severity. A total of fewer than 3,000 TCR clusters were exclusive to the recovered cohort, and roughly 31 of those clusters were low-pGen clusters. Blood samples from mildly ill patients during symptoms and early samples from severe cases were scarce. In patients with COVID-19, the usage of TRBV/TRBJ genes was reported to be strongly skewed. Specific T cell subsets (CD4+/Treg/CD8+) and sorted SARS-CoV-2-responsive or tetramer+ T cells had not yet been sequenced, with those experiments still ongoing. During active COVID-19 the TRB repertoires were highly clonal, but at recovery diversity and richness rose above the levels seen in healthy donors.

Genomic DNA extracted from blood was used in amounts of 250-500 ng for amplification of TRB repertoires. The run used an Illumina MiSeq. Multiplex PCR with BIOMED2 TRB-A/B primer pools was used to amplify TRB rearrangements. Illumina-compatible adapters and 7-nucleotide sample barcodes were attached to the amplicons in two consecutive PCRs. All library PCRs used Phusion HS II polymerase. The amplicons were purified from gel with the NucleoSpin Gel and PCR Clean-up kit, measured on Qubit, and then pooled at 3 to 4.5 nM. Before Illumina next-generation sequencing, the quality of the amplicon pool was assessed on an Agilent 2100 Bioanalyzer. From the authors' description of their analysis: TRB rearrangements were annotated with MiXCR 3.0.8 using the default MiXCR reference library. Non-productive reads and sequences with fewer than 2 reads were excluded, and each unique CDR3 nucleotide sequence counted as one clone. R 3.5.1 was used to calculate clonality, diversity, richness and V-J gene usage. TCR clustering by CDR3 similarity used GLIPH2, with generation probabilities calculated by OLGA. Only GLIPH2 clusters with at least four unique TCR clonotypes present in at least three individuals were retained. TCRdb trimmed public reads at Q25 via fastp, called clones via MiXCR and kept in-frame beta chains. Every CDR3 protein is listed once, alongside the most common genes and DNA of its rows. Here the V and J calls rest on TCRdb's processing, not on the authors' analysis. This sample is represented by about 11,000 distinct CDR3 sequences; over 30% of them were singletons. 13% to 15% of the sample is held by the ten biggest clonotypes.

This clonotype occurred once. No cognate antigen has been identified for it. No base quality information exists; no much larger clone differs at one position. Just one read gives weak support. Including cysteine and phenylalanine, the CDR3 has 12 amino acids. The CDR3 DNA has 36 bases and is translated from base 1. CDR1 SGHAT and CDR2 FQDESV were looked up in the germline V gene (reference sequence). The specimen was blood. This TCR derives from a human donor with active COVID-19. The chain is made from TRBV11-1 and TRBJ1-6, with the D gene not confidently named. The CDR3 sequence is CDGTPIGSPLHF. The sequence in DNA is TGTGACGGTACCCCAATCGGTTCACCCCTCCACTTT.